The 25 T cell receptor beta chains presented below share a single source sample, sequenced in a study of blood T cells in healthy people across ages. Primed by a sample-barcoded 5' primer and a J-beta primer mix, a second PCR proceeded for roughly 6 to 12 cycles. TCRdb redid the calling of the 5' RACE reads with MiXCR, one entry per CDR3 protein. Of hundreds of thousands of distinct CDR3 sequences listed, 40% to 50% are singletons. The source material was blood. All receptors come from a man between 60 and 70 years old in good health.

This sequence joins TRBV3-1 and TRBJ2-3; D gene unclear. This CDR3 has 14 residues. The germline V gene has CDR1 LGHDT and CDR2 YNNKEL (reference sequence). V was pared by 1 base and J by 4 bases, with 9 bases between. CDR3 DNA sequence: TGTGCCAGCAGCCAAGGGAGACGGGCAGATACGCAGTATTTT. Translation gives CASSQGRRADTQYF.

The chain uses TRBV11-2 and TRBJ2-1; possible D gene TRBD1, 6 bases. The V end lost 5 bases, the J end lost 5 bases, and 10 bases lay between the germline ends. The germline V gene has CDR1 SGHAT and CDR2 FQNNGV. The CDR3 has 13 amino acids. The CDR3 DNA reads as TGTGCCAGCAGCGTAAGGACAGACAATGAGCAGTTCTTC. Translated, it gives CASSVRTDNEQFF.

The genes are TRBV20-1 and TRBJ2-7, with TRBD1 matching over 8 bases. V lost 1 base, J lost 2 bases, and 10 bases stayed unmatched. Germline CDR1 DFQATT, CDR2 SNEGSKA (reference sequence). The CDR3 consists of 16 residues. CDR3 DNA sequence: TGCAGTGCTAGAGGGGCAGGGGGCGCGGACCCCTACGAGCAGTACTTC. This encodes CSARGAGGADPYEQYF.

This chain links TRBV28 with TRBJ1-5; TRBD1 aligns across 12 bases. Germline values: CDR1 MDHEN, CDR2 SYDVKM. This CDR3 has 17 residues. With V trimmed by 5 bases and J by 7 bases, 12 bases remained unmatched. Here the CDR3 reads CASSLPGQGAEDQPQHF. CDR3 nucleotides: TGTGCCAGCAGTCTACCGGGACAGGGGGCAGAGGACCAGCCCCAGCATTTT.

This clonotype was seen repeatedly, ten times or more. This chain uses TRBV29-1 with TRBJ2-1; D is perhaps TRBD1 (6 bases). Trimming removed 6 bases from V and 0 bases from J, with 18 bases in between. The CDR3 has 16 amino acids. Germline CDR1 SQVTM, CDR2 ANQGSEA. The CDR3 sequence: CSVRKEGHPSYNEQFF. CDR3 nucleotide sequence: TGCAGCGTAAGAAAAGAGGGACACCCCTCCTACAATGAGCAGTTCTTC.

This chain joins TRBV20-1 and TRBJ2-1, with TRBD2 identical over 14 bases. The V segment lost 0 bases and the J segment 5 bases; nucleotides outside the gene matches: 15. Looked up from germline, CDR1 is DFQATT and CDR2 is SNEGSKA (reference sequence). The length of the CDR3 is 20 residues. CDR3 sequence reads: CSARDWYLTSGGETNNEQFF. CDR3 in DNA: TGCAGTGCTAGAGATTGGTACTTGACTAGCGGGGGGGAAACTAACAATGAGCAGTTCTTC.

J is TRBJ2-3 and V is TRBV20-1; D remains unclear. V shed 4 bases and J shed 1 base, with 6 bases lying between them. Germline CDR1 is DFQATT and CDR2 is SNEGSKA (reference sequence). CDR3 length: 12 residues. The CDR3 DNA sequence: TGCAGTGCTAAGATAGGCACAGATACGCAGTATTTT. The encoded protein is CSAKIGTDTQYF.

CDR3 region: CAISDPTGPQTQYF. The CDR3 nucleotides read TGTGCCATCAGTGACCCGACAGGGCCTCAGACCCAGTACTTC. The rearrangement links TRBV10-3 to TRBJ2-5, with 7 bases identical to TRBD1. Germline V gene data show CDR1 as ENHRY and CDR2 as SYGVKD. The CDR3 is 14 residues long. Trimming removed 3 bases from V and 6 bases from J; junction bases left unmatched: 7.

The chain carries TRBV9 and TRBJ2-7; TRBD2 agrees at 13 bases. The junction had 4 bases not matched to a gene; V was cut back by 1 base and J by 3 bases. CDR1 is SGDLS, CDR2 YYNGEE, per germline. The CDR3 is 16 residues long. The CDR3 loop is CASSVRLAGGLYEQYF. CDR3 DNA sequence: TGTGCCAGCAGCGTAAGACTAGCGGGGGGACTCTACGAGCAGTACTTC.

The genes are TRBV5-1 and TRBJ2-7; D gene ambiguous. Trimming removed 0 bases from V and 7 bases from J, with 14 bases in between. Germline CDR1 SGHRS, CDR2 YFSETQ. This CDR3 has 14 residues. CDR3 sequence (DNA): TGCGCCAGCAGCTTGGATGCTGGTTACAATGAGCAGTACTTC. Its translation is CASSLDAGYNEQYF.

The chain couples TRBV5-1 to TRBJ2-3; 7 nucleotides align to TRBD1. The CDR3 is made up of 14 amino acids. J was trimmed by 1 base and V by 5 bases; bases with no gene match: 4. CDR1 is SGHRS, CDR2 YFSETQ, per germline. CDR3 nucleotide sequence: TGCGCCAGCAGAGGGGGCGGCGGCACAGATACGCAGTATTTT. It specifies CASRGGGGTDTQYF.

V is TRBV6-5 and J is TRBJ2-4, with 8 bases lining up with TRBD1. Per the germline V gene, CDR1 is MNHEY and CDR2 is SVGAGI. With 6 bases clipped from V and 8 bases from J, the junction kept 6 bases outside the gene matches. The CDR3 sequence is 13 residues long. The DNA for the CDR3 is TGTGCCAGCAGCCAGACAGGGGTGGACATTCAGTACTTC. It codes for CASSQTGVDIQYF.

This clonotype was counted only a few times. This chain links TRBV20-1 with TRBJ2-5, with D perhaps TRBD1 (6 bases). TRBJ2-7 matches the DNA end more closely, so the J call is doubtful. The CDR3 runs 13 residues. Germline lookup yields CDR1 DFQATT and CDR2 SNEGSKA (reference sequence). CDR3 DNA: TGCAGTGCTTCCCACAGGGATCCCTACGAGCAGTACTTC. It specifies CSASHRDPYEQYF.

In its sample, this clonotype was seen a few times. The V gene is TRBV20-1, the J gene TRBJ2-3; D may be TRBD2 (6 bases). Germline loops: CDR1 DFQATT, CDR2 SNEGSKA (reference sequence). The CDR3 contains 14 residues. V was clipped by 8 bases and J by 0 bases, with 15 bases between them. DNA for the CDR3: TGCAGTTCAAAGAGGGACTCGAGCACAGATACGCAGTATTTT. Its translation is CSSKRDSSTDTQYF.

V is TRBV2 and J is TRBJ1-1; no firm D call. Germline CDR1 SNHLY, CDR2 FYNNEI. V shed 5 bases and J shed 5 bases, with 12 bases lying between them. The CDR3 consists of 13 residues. The CDR3 DNA sequence: TGTGCCAGCAGTCGGACCCTAGGGACTGAAGCTTTCTTT. Its protein is CASSRTLGTEAFF. The whole variable domain, filled in from reference TRBV2 and TRBJ1-1, reads EPEVTQTPSHQVTQMGQEVILRCVPISNHLYFYWYRQILGQKVEFLVSFYNNEISEKSEIFDDQFSVERPDGSNFTLKIRSTKLEDSAMYFCASSRTLGTEAFFGQGTRLTVV.

The sample holds a few counts of this clonotype. The V and J genes are TRBV2 and TRBJ2-3; D is unresolved. The CDR3 totals 13 residues. Trimming left V 6 bases short and J 0 bases short, with 7 bases between. Germline V gene data show CDR1 as SNHLY and CDR2 as FYNNEI. The CDR3 nucleotides read TGTGCCAGCAGCGAACAGAGCACAGATACGCAGTATTTT. Amino acids: CASSEQSTDTQYF. Complete variable domain (other parts from reference TRBV2 and TRBJ2-3): EPEVTQTPSHQVTQMGQEVILRCVPISNHLYFYWYRQILGQKVEFLVSFYNNEISEKSEIFDDQFSVERPDGSNFTLKIRSTKLEDSAMYFCASSEQSTDTQYFGPGTRLTVL.

This chain connects TRBV20-1 to TRBJ2-1, with 9 bases lining up with TRBD1. The germline V gene has CDR1 DFQATT and CDR2 SNEGSKA (reference sequence). The CDR3 has 14 residues. Trimming cost V 6 bases and J 4 bases; bases outside gene matches: 7. The CDR3 region is CSATGTGRYNEQFF. Here the CDR3 DNA reads TGCAGTGCCACCGGGACAGGGAGATACAATGAGCAGTTCTTC.

The rearrangement links TRBV4-3 to TRBJ1-6; D is unclear. This CDR3 comprises 13 residues. Per germline, CDR1 LGHNA and CDR2 YSLEER. V was trimmed by 2 bases and J by 11 bases, leaving 10 bases between them. This CDR3 reads CASSQSAETPLHF. The CDR3 region has the DNA TGCGCCAGCAGCCAAAGTGCGGAAACACCCCTCCACTTT.

The chain has TRBV20-1 and TRBJ2-7; D unclear. V was clipped by 3 bases and J by 2 bases, with 14 bases between them. From germline, CDR1 is DFQATT and CDR2 SNEGSKA (reference sequence). The CDR3 is 14 residues long. Here the CDR3 reads CSASLPLAPYEQYF. The CDR3 DNA reads TGCAGTGCTAGTCTCCCACTCGCCCCCTACGAGCAGTACTTC.

The gene calls are TRBV4-3 and TRBJ2-5; 8 bases align to TRBD2. CDR3 size: 15 residues. V lost 0 bases and J lost 2; bases outside the gene matches: 2. CDR1 is LGHNA and CDR2 is YSLEER in the germline V gene. The CDR3 sequence is CASSQDAGGQETQYF. The CDR3, as DNA: TGCGCCAGCAGCCAAGATGCGGGGGGTCAAGAGACCCAGTACTTC.

The genes are TRBV18 and TRBJ1-2; 9 positions agree with TRBD1. The CDR3 covers 14 residues. The trim removed 3 bases at V and 6 bases at J, leaving 5 bases unmatched. CDR1 and CDR2 from the germline V gene are KGHSH and LQKENI. CDR3 residues: CASSPMDRGHGYTF. CDR3 DNA sequence: TGTGCCAGCTCACCGATGGACAGGGGTCATGGCTACACCTTC.

V is TRBV20-1 and J is TRBJ2-3; perhaps D is TRBD1 or TRBD2 (5 bases each). V was cut by 5 bases and J by 6 bases, with 15 bases left in between. The CDR3 has 13 amino acids. CDR1 and CDR2 (germline): DFQATT, SNEGSKA (reference sequence). CDR3 coding DNA: TGCAGTGCTGTACCGGGACCGGACGATACGCAGTATTTT. It specifies CSAVPGPDDTQYF.

J is TRBJ2-1 and V is TRBV12-3 or TRBV12-4; the match to TRBD2 covers 8 bases. The tail of the sequence fits TRBJ2-7 better, so the J call may be wrong. The CDR3 extends over 14 amino acids. The CDR3 region is CASSTSGTYNEQYF. DNA for the CDR3: TGTGCCAGCAGCACTAGCGGAACCTACAATGAGCAGTACTTC.

V and J are TRBV4-3 and TRBJ1-6, with TRBD1 matching 7 bases. V dropped 4 bases and J dropped 11; count of bases not matched to a gene: 8. In germline, CDR1 is LGHNA, CDR2 YSLEER. The CDR3 has 14 residues. In nucleotides, the CDR3 is TGCGCCAGCAGCCTGCAGGGGGGCCAGGCACCCCTCCACTTT. Translating gives CASSLQGGQAPLHF.

The chain carries TRBV7-2 and TRBJ2-1, with D possibly being TRBD1 or TRBD2 (5 bases each). V lost 5 bases to trimming and J lost 4 bases, with 15 bases between them. Germline V gene lookup returns CDR1 SGHTA and CDR2 FQGNSA. The CDR3 length is 15 residues. The CDR3 here is CASSRDGWGYNEQFF. DNA for the CDR3: TGTGCCAGCAGCCGAGACGGGTGGGGGTACAATGAGCAGTTCTTC. The full variable domain, rest sourced from reference TRBV7-2 and TRBJ2-1, is GAGVSQSPSNKVTEKGKDVELRCDPISGHTALYWYRQSLGQGLEFLIYFQGNSAPDKSGLPSDRFSAERTGGSVSTLTIQRTQQEDSAVYLCASSRDGWGYNEQFFGPGTRLTVL.